This TCR beta chain appears in the sequencing data of a study of CXCR3-negative and CXCR3-positive naive CD8 T cells. Study-wide results and caveats: Diversity in memory CD8+ cells fell much lower than the comparably high levels seen in both naive subsets.

Via 5' RACE with UMI labels, TRB cDNA libraries were prepared. TCRdb re-called the 5' RACE reads and shows each CDR3 protein once, DNA omitted. The sample data list 100,000 to 150,000 distinct CDR3 sequences. This CDR3 is built from 12 residues. Germline CDR1 reads SGHRS; CDR2 reads YFSETQ. Regarding this clonotype: Its target is unknown.

Sequenced sample: naive CXCR3- CD8+ T cells from blood. Subset defined: CD45RO-CCR7+CD27+CD95- naive CD8+ T cells lacking CXCR3 (TNR3-). The receptor's source is a human donor in good health. Some clones in this sample may be carry-over from other donors' samples. This sequence joins TRBV5-1 and TRBJ2-1; TCRdb's D call, TRBD1, is unchecked because there is no DNA. CDR3 residues: CASSRGYNEQFF.